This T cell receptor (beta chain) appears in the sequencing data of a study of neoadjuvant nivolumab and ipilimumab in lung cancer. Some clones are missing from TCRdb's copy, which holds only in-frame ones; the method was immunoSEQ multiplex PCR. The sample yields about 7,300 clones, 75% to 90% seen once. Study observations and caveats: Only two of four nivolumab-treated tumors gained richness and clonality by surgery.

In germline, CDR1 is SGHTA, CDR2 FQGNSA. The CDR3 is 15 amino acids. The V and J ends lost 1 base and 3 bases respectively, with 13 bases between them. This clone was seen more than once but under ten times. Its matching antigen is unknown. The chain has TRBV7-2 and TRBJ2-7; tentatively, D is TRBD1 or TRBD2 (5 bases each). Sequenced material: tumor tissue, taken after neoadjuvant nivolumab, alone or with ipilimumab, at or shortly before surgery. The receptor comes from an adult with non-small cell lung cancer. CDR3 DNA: TGTGCCAGCAGCTTAGAGTCAGGGAGCCTCTACGAGCAGTACTTC. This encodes CASSLESGSLYEQYF.